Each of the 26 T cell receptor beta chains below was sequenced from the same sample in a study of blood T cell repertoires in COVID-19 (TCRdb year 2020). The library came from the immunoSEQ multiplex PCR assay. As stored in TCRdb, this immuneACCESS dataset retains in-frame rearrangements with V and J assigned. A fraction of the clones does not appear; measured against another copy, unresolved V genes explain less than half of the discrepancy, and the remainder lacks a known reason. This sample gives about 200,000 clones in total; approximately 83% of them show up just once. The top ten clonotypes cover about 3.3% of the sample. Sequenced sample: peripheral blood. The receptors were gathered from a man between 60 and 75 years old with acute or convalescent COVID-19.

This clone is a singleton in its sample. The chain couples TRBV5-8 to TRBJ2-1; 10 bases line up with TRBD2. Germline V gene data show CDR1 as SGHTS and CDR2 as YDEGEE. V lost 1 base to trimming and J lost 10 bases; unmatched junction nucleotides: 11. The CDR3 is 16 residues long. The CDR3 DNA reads TGTGCCAGCAGCTTGTATATCGGGACTAGCGTCGGCGAGCAGTTCTTC. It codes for CASSLYIGTSVGEQFF.

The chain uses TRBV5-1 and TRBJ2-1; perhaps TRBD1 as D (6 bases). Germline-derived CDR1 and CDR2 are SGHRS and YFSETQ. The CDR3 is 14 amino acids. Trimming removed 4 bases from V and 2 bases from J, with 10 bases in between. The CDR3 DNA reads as TGCGCCAGCAGCGGTGGACAGACCTACAATGAGCAGTTCTTC. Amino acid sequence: CASSGGQTYNEQFF. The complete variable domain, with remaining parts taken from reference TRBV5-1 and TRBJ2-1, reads KAGVTQTPRYLIKTRGQQVTLSCSPISGHRSVSWYQQTPGQGLQFLFEYFSETQRNKGNFPGRFSGRQFSNSRSEMNVSTLELGDSALYLCASSGGQTYNEQFFGPGTRLTVL.

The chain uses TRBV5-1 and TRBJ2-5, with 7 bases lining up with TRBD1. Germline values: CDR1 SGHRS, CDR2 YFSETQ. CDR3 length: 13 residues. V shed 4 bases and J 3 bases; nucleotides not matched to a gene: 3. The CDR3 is CASSLGTEETQYF. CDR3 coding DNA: TGCGCCAGCAGCCTCGGGACAGAAGAGACCCAGTACTTC.

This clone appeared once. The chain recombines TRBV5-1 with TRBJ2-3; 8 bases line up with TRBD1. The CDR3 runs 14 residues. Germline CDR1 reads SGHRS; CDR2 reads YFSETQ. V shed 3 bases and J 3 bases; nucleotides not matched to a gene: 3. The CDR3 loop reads CASSSQGATDTQYF. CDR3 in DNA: TGCGCCAGCAGCTCCCAGGGGGCTACAGATACGCAGTATTTT. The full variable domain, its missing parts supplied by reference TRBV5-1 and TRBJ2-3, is KAGVTQTPRYLIKTRGQQVTLSCSPISGHRSVSWYQQTPGQGLQFLFEYFSETQRNKGNFPGRFSGRQFSNSRSEMNVSTLELGDSALYLCASSSQGATDTQYFGPGTRLTVL.

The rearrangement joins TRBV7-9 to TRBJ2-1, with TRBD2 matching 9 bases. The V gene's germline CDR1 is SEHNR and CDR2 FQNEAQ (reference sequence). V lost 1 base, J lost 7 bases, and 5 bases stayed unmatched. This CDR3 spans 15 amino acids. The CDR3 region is CASSLVGTSLNEQFF. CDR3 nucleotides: TGTGCCAGCAGCTTAGTTGGGACTAGCTTGAATGAGCAGTTCTTC. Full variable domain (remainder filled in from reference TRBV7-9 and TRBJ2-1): DTGVSQNPRHKITKRGQNVTFRCDPISEHNRLYWYRQTLGQGPEFLTYFQNEAQLEKSRLLSDRFSAERPKGSFSTLEIQRTEQGDSAMYLCASSLVGTSLNEQFFGPGTRLTVL.

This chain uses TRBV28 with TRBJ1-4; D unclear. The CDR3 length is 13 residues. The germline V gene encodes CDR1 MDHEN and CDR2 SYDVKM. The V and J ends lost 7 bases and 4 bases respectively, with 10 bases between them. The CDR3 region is CASMVFGNEKLFF. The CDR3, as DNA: TGTGCCAGCATGGTTTTCGGTAATGAAAAACTGTTTTTT.

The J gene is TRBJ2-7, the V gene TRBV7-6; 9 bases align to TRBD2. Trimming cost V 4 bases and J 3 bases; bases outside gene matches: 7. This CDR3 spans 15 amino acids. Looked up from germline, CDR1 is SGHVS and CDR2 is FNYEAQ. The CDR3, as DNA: TGTGCCAGCAGCTCAGTAGCGGGAGAAGGCTACGAGCAGTACTTC. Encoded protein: CASSSVAGEGYEQYF.

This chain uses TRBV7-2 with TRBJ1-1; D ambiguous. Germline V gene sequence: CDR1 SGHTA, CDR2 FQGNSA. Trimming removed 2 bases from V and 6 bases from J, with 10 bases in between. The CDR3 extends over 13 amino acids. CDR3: CASSLRREAEAFF. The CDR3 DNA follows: TGTGCCAGCAGCTTAAGGCGAGAGGCTGAAGCTTTCTTT.

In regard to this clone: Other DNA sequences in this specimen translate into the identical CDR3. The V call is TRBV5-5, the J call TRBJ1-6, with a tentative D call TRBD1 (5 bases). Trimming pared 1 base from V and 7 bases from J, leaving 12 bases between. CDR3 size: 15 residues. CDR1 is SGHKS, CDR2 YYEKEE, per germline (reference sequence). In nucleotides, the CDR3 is TGTGCCAGCAGCTTGCAGGGACGGGGGAATTCACCCCTCCACTTT. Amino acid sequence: CASSLQGRGNSPLHF.

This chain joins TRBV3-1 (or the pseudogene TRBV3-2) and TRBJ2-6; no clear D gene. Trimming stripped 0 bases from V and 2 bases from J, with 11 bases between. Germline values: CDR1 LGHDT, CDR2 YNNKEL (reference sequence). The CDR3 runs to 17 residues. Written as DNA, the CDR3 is TGTGCCAGCAGCCAAGAATTAACTGGGCCTGGGGCCAACGTCCTGACTTTC. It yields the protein CASSQELTGPGANVLTF.

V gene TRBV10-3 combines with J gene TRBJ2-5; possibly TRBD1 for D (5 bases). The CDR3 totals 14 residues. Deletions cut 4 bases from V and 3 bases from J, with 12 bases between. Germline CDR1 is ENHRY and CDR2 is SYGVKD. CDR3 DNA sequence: TGTGCCATCAGTGGGTGGTCAGGGAAAGAGACCCAGTACTTC. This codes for CAISGWSGKETQYF.

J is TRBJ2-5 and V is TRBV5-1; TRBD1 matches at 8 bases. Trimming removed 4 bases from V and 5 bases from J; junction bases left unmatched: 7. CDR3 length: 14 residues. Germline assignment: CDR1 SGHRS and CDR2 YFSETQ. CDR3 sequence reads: CASSRGTGGETQYF. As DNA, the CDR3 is TGCGCCAGCAGCCGGGGCACAGGGGGGGAGACCCAGTACTTC.

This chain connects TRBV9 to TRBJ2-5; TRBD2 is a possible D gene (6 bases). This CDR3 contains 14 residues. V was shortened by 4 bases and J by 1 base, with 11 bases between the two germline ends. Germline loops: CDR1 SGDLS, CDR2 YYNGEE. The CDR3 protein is CASSPGTSQETQYF. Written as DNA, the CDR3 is TGTGCCAGCAGCCCGGGGACTTCCCAAGAGACCCAGTACTTC.

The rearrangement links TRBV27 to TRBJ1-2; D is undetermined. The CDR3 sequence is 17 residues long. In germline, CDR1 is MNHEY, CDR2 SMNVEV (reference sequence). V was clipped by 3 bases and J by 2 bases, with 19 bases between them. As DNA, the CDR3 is TGTGCCAGCAGTTTTCACCCCGCGGGGTCGGAAAACTATGGCTACACCTTC. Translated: CASSFHPAGSENYGYTF.

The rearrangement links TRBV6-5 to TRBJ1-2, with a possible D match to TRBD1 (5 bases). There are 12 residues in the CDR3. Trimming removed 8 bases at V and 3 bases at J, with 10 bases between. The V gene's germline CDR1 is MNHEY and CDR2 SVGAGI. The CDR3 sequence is CASLGGHYGYTF. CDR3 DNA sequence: TGTGCCAGCTTGGGGGGACACTATGGCTACACCTTC.

As DNA, the CDR3 is TGTGCCAGCAGTTCCCCGTGGACAGGGCGTAACTATGGCTACACCTTC. Protein product: CASSSPWTGRNYGYTF. The chain combines TRBV28 with TRBJ1-2; 8 bases map to TRBD1. The J segment lost 1 base and the V segment lost 4 bases, leaving 8 bases of the junction unmatched. The germline V gene has CDR1 MDHEN and CDR2 SYDVKM. The CDR3 is made up of 16 amino acids.

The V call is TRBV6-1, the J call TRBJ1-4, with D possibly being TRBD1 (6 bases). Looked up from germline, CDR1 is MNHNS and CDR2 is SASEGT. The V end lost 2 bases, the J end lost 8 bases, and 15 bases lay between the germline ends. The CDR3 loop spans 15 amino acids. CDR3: CASSEQGGGMEKLFF. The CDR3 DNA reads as TGTGCCAGCAGTGAACAAGGGGGAGGGATGGAAAAACTGTTTTTT.

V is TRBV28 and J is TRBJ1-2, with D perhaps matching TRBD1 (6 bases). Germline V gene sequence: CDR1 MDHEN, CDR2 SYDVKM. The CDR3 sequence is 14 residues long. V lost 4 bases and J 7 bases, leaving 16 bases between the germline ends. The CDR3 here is CASSSPGVPPGYTF. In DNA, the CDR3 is TGTGCCAGCAGTTCTCCAGGGGTCCCCCCTGGCTACACCTTC.

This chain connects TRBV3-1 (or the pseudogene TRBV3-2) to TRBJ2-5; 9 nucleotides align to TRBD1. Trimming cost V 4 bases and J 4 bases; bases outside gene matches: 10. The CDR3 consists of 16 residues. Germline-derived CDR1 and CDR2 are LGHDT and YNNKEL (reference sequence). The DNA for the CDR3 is TGTGCCAGCAGCCGCCGTTCGGGGACAGGGACAGAGACCCAGTACTTC. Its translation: CASSRRSGTGTETQYF.

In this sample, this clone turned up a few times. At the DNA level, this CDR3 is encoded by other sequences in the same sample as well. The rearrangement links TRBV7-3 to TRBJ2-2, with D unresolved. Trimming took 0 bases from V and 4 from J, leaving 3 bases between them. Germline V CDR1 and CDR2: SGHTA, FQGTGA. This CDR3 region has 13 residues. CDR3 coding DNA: TGTGCCAGCAGCTTAACTAGCACCGGGGAGCTGTTTTTT. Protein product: CASSLTSTGELFF.

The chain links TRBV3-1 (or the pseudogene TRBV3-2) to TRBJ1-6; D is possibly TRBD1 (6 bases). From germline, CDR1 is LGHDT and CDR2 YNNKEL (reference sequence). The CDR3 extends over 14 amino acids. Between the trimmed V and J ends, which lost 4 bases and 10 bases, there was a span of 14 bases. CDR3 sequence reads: CASSPGQGTSPLHF. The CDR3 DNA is TGTGCCAGCAGCCCAGGGCAGGGGACCTCACCCCTCCACTTT.

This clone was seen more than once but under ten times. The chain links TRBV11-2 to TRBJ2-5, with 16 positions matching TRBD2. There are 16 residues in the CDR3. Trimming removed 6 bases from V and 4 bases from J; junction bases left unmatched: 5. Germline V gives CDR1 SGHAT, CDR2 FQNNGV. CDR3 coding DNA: TGTGCCAGCAGAAGGGGGACTAGCGGGAGGGCAGAGACCCAGTACTTC. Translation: CASRRGTSGRAETQYF.

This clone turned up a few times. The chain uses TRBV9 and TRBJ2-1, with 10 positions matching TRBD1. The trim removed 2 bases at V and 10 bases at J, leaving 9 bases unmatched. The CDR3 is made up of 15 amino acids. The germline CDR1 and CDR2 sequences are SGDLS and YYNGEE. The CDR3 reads CASSVSGTGVGEQFF. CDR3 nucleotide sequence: TGTGCCAGCAGCGTCTCCGGGACAGGGGTGGGGGAGCAGTTCTTC. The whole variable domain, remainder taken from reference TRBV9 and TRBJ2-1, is DSGVTQTPKHLITATGQRVTLRCSPRSGDLSVYWYQQSLDQGLQFLIQYYNGEERAKGNILERFSAQQFPDLHSELNLSSLELGDSALYFCASSVSGTGVGEQFFGPGTRLTVL.

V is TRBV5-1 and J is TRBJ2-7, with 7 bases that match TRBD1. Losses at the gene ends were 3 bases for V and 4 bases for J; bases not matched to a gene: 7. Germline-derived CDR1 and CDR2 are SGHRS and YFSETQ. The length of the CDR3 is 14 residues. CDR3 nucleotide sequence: TGCGCCAGCAGCTGGGACAGTGGAAGGTACGAGCAGTACTTC. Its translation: CASSWDSGRYEQYF.

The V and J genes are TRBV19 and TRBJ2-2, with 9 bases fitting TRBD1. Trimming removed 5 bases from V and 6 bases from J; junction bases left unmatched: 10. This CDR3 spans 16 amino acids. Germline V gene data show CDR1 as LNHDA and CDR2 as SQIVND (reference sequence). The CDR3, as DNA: TGTGCCAGTAGTTTATCTTCCAGGACAGGGGCCGGGGAGCTGTTTTTT. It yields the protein CASSLSSRTGAGELFF.

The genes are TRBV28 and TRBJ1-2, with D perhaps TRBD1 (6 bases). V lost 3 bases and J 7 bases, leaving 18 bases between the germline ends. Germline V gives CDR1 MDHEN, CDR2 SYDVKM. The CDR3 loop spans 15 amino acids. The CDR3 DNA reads TGTGCCAGCAGTTTCCCTGGACAGTCCAAGGGTGGCTACACCTTC. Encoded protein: CASSFPGQSKGGYTF.